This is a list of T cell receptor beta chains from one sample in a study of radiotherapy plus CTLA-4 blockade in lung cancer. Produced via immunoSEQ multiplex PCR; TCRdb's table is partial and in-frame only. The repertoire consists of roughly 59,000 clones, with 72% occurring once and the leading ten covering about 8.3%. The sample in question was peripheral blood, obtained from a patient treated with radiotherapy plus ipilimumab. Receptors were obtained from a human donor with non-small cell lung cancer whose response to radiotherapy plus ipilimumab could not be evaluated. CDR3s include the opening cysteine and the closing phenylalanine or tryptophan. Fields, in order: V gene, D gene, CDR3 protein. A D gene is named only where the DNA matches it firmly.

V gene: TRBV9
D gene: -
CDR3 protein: CASSVVPGGNTEAFF

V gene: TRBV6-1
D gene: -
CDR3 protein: CASSYRQAYNEQFF

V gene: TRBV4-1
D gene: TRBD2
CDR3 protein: CASSQVPAGGPFHNEQFF

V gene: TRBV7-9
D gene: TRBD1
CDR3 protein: CASSLAGTGREKLFF

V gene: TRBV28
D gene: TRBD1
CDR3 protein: CASSPDRGRLTGELFF

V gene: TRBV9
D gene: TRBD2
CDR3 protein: CASSVGGLAGGLFYNEQFF

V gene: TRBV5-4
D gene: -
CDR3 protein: CASSLKGTANDEQYF

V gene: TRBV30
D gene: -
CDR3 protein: CAWSFLTDTQYF

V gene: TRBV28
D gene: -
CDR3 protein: CASSFSFEYTEAFF

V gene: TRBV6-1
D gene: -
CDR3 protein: CASSEDTGSLREQYF

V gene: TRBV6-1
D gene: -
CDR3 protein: CASSLNEGNTEAFF

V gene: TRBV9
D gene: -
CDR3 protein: CASSAPTSSNYEQYF

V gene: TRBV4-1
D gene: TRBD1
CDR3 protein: CASSQGGRGRGLGNTIYF

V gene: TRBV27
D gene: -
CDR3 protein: CASSLRSEPLNSNQPQHF

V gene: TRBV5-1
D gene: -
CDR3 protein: CASSQRDWNYEQYF

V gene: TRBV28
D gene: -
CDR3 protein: CASSLWDSQNYGYTF

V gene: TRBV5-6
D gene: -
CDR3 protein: CASSQPRQVPYEQYF

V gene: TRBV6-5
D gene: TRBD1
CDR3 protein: CASSSPGQGRGYTF

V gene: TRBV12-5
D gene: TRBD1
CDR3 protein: CASGLGQGPYGYTF

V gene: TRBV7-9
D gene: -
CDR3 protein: CASISGNPYEQYF

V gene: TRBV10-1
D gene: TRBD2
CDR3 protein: CASSARLAGVWQFF

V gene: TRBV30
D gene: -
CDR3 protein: CAWSTTGVEQYF

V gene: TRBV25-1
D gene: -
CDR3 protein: CASSAGTSGELFF

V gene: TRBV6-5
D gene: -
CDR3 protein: CASSYRGGSPLHF

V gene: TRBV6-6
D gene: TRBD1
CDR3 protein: CASSFHGQGGNEQFF

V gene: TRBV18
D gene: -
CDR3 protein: CASSPNSIGSSYEQYF

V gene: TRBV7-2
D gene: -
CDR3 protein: CASSLADRYEQYF

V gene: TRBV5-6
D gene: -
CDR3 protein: CASSLGGAVYGYTF

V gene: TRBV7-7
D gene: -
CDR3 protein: CASSLSARFGTDTQYF

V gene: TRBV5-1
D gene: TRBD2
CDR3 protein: CASSLEGSGSWDEQFF

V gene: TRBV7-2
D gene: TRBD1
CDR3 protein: CASTSQGARAEAFF

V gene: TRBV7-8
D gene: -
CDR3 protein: CASSLVPLGSAHNEKLFF

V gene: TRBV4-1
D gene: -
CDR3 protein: CASSQESYNEKLFF

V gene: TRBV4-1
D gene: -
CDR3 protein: CASSQVGQGRDEQFF

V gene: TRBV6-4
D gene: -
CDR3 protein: CAVDPGTNLYEQYF

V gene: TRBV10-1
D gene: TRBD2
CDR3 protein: CASSESGRGLAGGSTDTQYF

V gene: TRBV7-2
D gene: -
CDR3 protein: CASSLDHTTEAFF

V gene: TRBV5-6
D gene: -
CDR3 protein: CASSQGGLVLETQYF

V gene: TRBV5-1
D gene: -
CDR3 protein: CASRTRTSTDTQYF

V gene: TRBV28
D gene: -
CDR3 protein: CASSLLYTEAFF

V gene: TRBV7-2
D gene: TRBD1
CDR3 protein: CASSSRDRAGGNYGYTF

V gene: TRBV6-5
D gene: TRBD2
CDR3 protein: CASSRGTETQYF

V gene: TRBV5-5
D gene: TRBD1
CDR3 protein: CASSLGTGSAEAFF

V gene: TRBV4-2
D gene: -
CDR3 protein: CASSQVPGTEAFF

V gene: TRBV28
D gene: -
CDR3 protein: CASTEPPGPQHF